A single sample gave rise to the 5 T cell receptor beta chains below, sequenced in a study of T cells expressing NK-cell markers. TCRdb re-called the 5' RACE reads and shows each CDR3 protein once, DNA omitted. Seen in this sample are roughly 420,000 distinct CDR3 sequences; the ten most common clones hold less than 7.5%. The specimen sequenced was blood T cells: a sorted CD56 or NKG2C T cell subset, CD4+ or CD8+ T cells, or bulk PBMC T cells (not recorded which). The source of these receptors is a woman between 18 and 69 years old in good health.

The chain has TRBV5-1 and TRBJ1-1; the TRBD1 assignment by TCRdb is unverifiable without DNA. Germline assignment: CDR1 SGHRS and CDR2 YFSETQ. This CDR3 has 13 residues. Here the CDR3 reads CASSQGWVTEAFF.

This sequence joins TRBV6-5 and TRBJ2-7. Germline-derived CDR1 and CDR2 are MNHEY and SVGAGI. CDR3 size: 13 residues. CDR3 sequence: CASSSGRSYEQYF.

The chain carries TRBV5-1 and TRBJ1-6; the D gene TCRdb calls, TRBD1, cannot be checked with no DNA. Germline V CDR1 and CDR2: SGHRS, YFSETQ. The CDR3 extends over 15 amino acids. CDR3 region: CASSTSRGGESPLHF. The entire variable domain, with the rest obtained from reference TRBV5-1 and TRBJ1-6, is as follows: KAGVTQTPRYLIKTRGQQVTLSCSPISGHRSVSWYQQTPGQGLQFLFEYFSETQRNKGNFPGRFSGRQFSNSRSEMNVSTLELGDSALYLCASSTSRGGESPLHFGNGTRLTVT.

V and J are TRBV10-3 and TRBJ2-3; absent DNA, TCRdb's TRBD1 call cannot be checked. The germline gives CDR1 ENHRY, CDR2 SYGVKD. The CDR3 length is 14 residues. The CDR3 spells CAISVGGDADTQYF.

The chain uses TRBV7-8 and TRBJ1-1; TCRdb's assignment of TRBD1 cannot be checked, as there is no DNA. The CDR3 extends over 18 amino acids. Per the germline V gene, CDR1 is SGHVS and CDR2 is FQNEAQ. The CDR3 region is CASSLAAGTGVLIGEAFF.